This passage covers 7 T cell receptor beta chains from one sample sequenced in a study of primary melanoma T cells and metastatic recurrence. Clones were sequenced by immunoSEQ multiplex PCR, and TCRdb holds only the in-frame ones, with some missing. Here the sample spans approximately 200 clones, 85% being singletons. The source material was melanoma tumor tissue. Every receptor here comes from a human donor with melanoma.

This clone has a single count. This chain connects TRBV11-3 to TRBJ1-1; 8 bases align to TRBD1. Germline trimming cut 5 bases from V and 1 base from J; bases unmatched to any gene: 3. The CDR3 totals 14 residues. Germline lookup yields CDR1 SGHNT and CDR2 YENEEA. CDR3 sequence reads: CASSVTGGNTEAFF. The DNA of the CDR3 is TGTGCCAGCAGCGTAACAGGGGGGAACACTGAAGCTTTCTTT.

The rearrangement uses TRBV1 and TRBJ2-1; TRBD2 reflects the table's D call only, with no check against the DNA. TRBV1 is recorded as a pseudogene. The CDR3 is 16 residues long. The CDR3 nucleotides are TGCGCCAGCAGCTCATATCTAGCGGGGGCTGGGAATGAGCAGTTCTTC. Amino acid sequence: CASSSYLAGAGNEQFF.

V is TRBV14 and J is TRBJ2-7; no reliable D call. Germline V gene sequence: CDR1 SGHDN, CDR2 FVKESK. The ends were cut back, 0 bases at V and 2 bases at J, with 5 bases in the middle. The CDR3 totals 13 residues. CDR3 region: CASSQDRTYEQYF. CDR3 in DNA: TGTGCCAGCAGCCAAGATCGGACCTACGAGCAGTACTTC.

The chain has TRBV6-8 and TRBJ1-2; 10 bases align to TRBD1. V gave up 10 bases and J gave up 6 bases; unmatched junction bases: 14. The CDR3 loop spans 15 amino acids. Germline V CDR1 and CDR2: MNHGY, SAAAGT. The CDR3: CAIRVTGGHLHGYTF. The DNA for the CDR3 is TGTGCCATCAGGGTGACAGGGGGCCATCTACATGGCTACACCTTC.

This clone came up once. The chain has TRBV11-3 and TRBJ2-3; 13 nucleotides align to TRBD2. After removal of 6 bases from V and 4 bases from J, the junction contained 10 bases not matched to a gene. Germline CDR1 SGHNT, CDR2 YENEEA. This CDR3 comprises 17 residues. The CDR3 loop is CASSPTRLAGGPDTQYF. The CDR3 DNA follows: TGTGCCAGCAGTCCTACAAGACTAGCGGGAGGTCCAGATACGCAGTATTTT.

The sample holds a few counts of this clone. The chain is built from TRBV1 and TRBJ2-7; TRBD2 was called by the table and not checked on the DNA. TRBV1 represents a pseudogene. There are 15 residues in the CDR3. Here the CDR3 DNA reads TGCGCCAGCAGCCAGGAGGATCGGCGGGCCTACGAGCAGTACTTC. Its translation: CASSQEDRRAYEQYF.

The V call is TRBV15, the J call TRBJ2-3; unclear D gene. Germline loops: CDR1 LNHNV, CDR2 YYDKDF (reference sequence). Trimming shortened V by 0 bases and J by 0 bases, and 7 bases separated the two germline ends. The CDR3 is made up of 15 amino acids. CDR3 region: CATSREAPSTDTQYF. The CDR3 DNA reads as TGTGCCACCAGCAGAGAAGCGCCCAGCACAGATACGCAGTATTTT.